A single sample is the source of the 10 T cell receptor beta chains below, sequenced in a study of blood T cells in healthy people across ages. Primers used in a second PCR of about 6 to 11 cycles were a sample-barcoded 5' primer and a J-beta primer mix. One entry per CDR3 protein, called by TCRdb with MiXCR from the 5' RACE reads. The data show around 1.5 million distinct CDR3 sequences, with roughly a third seen just once and around 11% held by the top ten. Sequencing was carried out using blood. These receptors originate from a woman in her twenties or thirties in good health.

The V call is TRBV30, the J call TRBJ2-1, with D possibly being TRBD1 (5 bases). CDR3 length: 14 amino acids. Between the trimmed V and J ends, which lost 6 bases and 0 bases, there was a span of 12 bases. Per germline, CDR1 GTSNPN and CDR2 SVGIG (reference sequence). This CDR3 reads CACADRSSYNEQFF. The CDR3, as DNA: TGTGCCTGCGCCGACAGAAGCTCCTACAATGAGCAGTTCTTC. The full variable domain, completed using reference TRBV30 and TRBJ2-1, is SQTIHQWPATLVQPVGSPLSLECTVEGTSNPNLYWYRQAAGRGLQLLFYSVGIGQISSEVPQNLSASRPQDRQFILSSKKLLLSDSGFYLCACADRSSYNEQFFGPGTRLTVL.

This clonotype has a count of ten or more. This rearrangement joins TRBV12-3 or TRBV12-4 to TRBJ2-1; TRBD2 matches at 9 bases. Losses at the gene ends were 6 bases for V and 4 bases for J; bases not matched to a gene: 7. The CDR3 runs 15 residues. The CDR3 is CASRPLAGAYNEQFF. The CDR3 nucleotides are TGTGCCAGCAGGCCACTAGCGGGCGCTTACAATGAGCAGTTCTTC.

This clonotype was detected many times. This chain joins TRBV20-1 and TRBJ1-1; D is unresolved. The CDR3 has 13 residues. Trimming stripped 1 base from V and 7 bases from J, with 13 bases between. Germline values: CDR1 DFQATT, CDR2 SNEGSKA (reference sequence). This CDR3 is CSARAGRAGEAFF. DNA for the CDR3: TGCAGTGCTAGAGCGGGAAGGGCCGGTGAAGCTTTCTTT.

The chain couples TRBV20-1 to TRBJ1-2; possible D gene TRBD1, 5 bases. CDR3 length equals 17 residues. Germline V CDR1 and CDR2: DFQATT, SNEGSKA (reference sequence). The V end lost 6 bases, the J end lost 6 bases, and 29 bases lay between the germline ends. The CDR3 DNA follows: TGCAGTGCCGCTGGGGGGTCCATCTCAACTATGCAGGATGGCTACACCTTC. Protein product: CSAAGGSISTMQDGYTF.

The sample holds a few counts of this clonotype. The chain is built from TRBV28 and TRBJ1-6; no definite D call. Germline values: CDR1 MDHEN, CDR2 SYDVKM. Between the trimmed V and J ends, which lost 6 bases and 10 bases, there was a span of 13 bases. This CDR3 comprises 13 residues. CDR3 sequence reads: CASRGGLGSPLHF. As DNA, the CDR3 is TGTGCCAGCAGGGGAGGGCTGGGGTCACCCCTCCACTTT.

This clonotype was counted between two and nine times. J is TRBJ2-1 and V is TRBV27; D unresolved. The CDR3 consists of 11 residues. Germline-derived CDR1 and CDR2 are MNHEY and SMNVEV (reference sequence). V lost 7 bases and J lost 9, with 10 bases in between. This CDR3 reads CASKTGREQFF. CDR3 in DNA: TGTGCCAGCAAAACTGGGCGTGAGCAGTTCTTC.

The chain uses TRBV7-9 and TRBJ1-1; D gene uncertain. The V gene lost 5 bases and the J gene lost 0 bases, with 10 bases spanning the gap. The CDR3 loop spans 14 amino acids. The germline gives CDR1 SEHNR, CDR2 FQNEAQ (reference sequence). Here the CDR3 DNA reads TGTGCCAGCAGCCCCACGTCGATGAACACTGAAGCTTTCTTT. Amino acid sequence: CASSPTSMNTEAFF. Supplemented by reference TRBV7-9 and TRBJ1-1, the full variable domain reads DTGVSQNPRHKITKRGQNVTFRCDPISEHNRLYWYRQTLGQGPEFLTYFQNEAQLEKSRLLSDRFSAERPKGSFSTLEIQRTEQGDSAMYLCASSPTSMNTEAFFGQGTRLTVV.

The chain joins TRBV3-1 to TRBJ2-3; unclear D gene. The CDR3 covers 13 residues. V was shortened by 1 base and J by 7 bases, with 9 bases between the two germline ends. Germline-derived CDR1 and CDR2 are LGHDT and YNNKEL (reference sequence). The CDR3 loop reads CASSQVPSNTQYF. DNA for the CDR3: TGTGCCAGCAGCCAAGTCCCGTCCAATACGCAGTATTTT.

The chain uses TRBV20-1 and TRBJ2-1; 11 positions match TRBD2. In germline, CDR1 is DFQATT, CDR2 SNEGSKA (reference sequence). The CDR3 spans 14 residues. The ends lost 5 bases at V and 7 bases at J; junction bases unmatched: 7. The CDR3 reads CSAHSGRAGNEQFF. Written as DNA, the CDR3 is TGCAGTGCTCATAGCGGGAGGGCGGGTAATGAGCAGTTCTTC.

Points on this clonotype: A read error may be the cause here, since a much bigger clone is one base away. This rearrangement joins TRBV12-3 or TRBV12-4 to TRBJ2-3; 8 bases are a match to TRBD2. The V segment lost 7 bases and the J segment 4 bases; nucleotides outside the gene matches: 22. CDR3 size: 19 residues. The CDR3 loop is CASTDLQGLAKKWADTQYF. As DNA, the CDR3 is TGTGCCAGCACCGACCTTCAAGGACTAGCAAAAAAGTGGGCAGATACGCAGTATTTT.